This TCR beta chain derives from a study of T cells after yellow fever vaccination. There are 14 residues in the CDR3. With 6 bases removed from V and 0 bases from J, the gap between germline ends came to 8 bases. The germline V gene encodes CDR1 SGHNT and CDR2 YENEEA. This clonotype came up many times. Its cognate antigen is unknown. TCRdb processed the 5' RACE reads anew with MiXCR; each CDR3 protein has one entry. The sample lists 300,000 to 400,000 distinct CDR3 sequences, over 8% occurring once. General study results and limits: By day 5 rather than day 15, the secondary response had peaked, though it was weaker. FACS-sorted repertoires might harbor abundant contaminating clonotypes from the bulk population.

The source was PBMCs, collected on the day of the first yellow fever vaccination. The J gene is TRBJ2-2, the V gene TRBV11-3; no clear D gene. The sequence was collected from a man between 18 and 35 years old who received the YFV17D yellow fever vaccine. The CDR3 is CASSLEANTGELFF. The CDR3 DNA sequence: TGTGCCAGCAGTCTAGAGGCGAACACCGGGGAGCTGTTTTTT.